These 10 T cell receptor beta chains were sequenced from one sample in a study of long-term antiretroviral therapy in people with HIV. Researchers report immunoSEQ v3.0 was run at survey level. The data were produced by immunoSEQ multiplex PCR, yet TCRdb's version contains in-frame clones alone and is incomplete. The data contain nearly 30,000 clones, about nine tenths of them singletons. Sequencing was performed on unsorted PBMCs, taken 3.2 years before starting antiretroviral therapy. The receptors derive from a man aged 50 or older with HIV.

V and J are TRBV21-1 and TRBJ1-4. TRBV21-1 is assigned pseudogene status. The CDR3 is 12 residues long. This CDR3 reads CASSSVREKLFF. Here the CDR3 DNA reads TGTGCCAGCAGTTCGGTTCGCGAAAAACTGTTTTTT.

V is TRBV18 and J is TRBJ1-4; no firm D call. The germline gives CDR1 KGHSH, CDR2 LQKENI. The V end lost 2 bases, the J end lost 4 bases, and 8 bases lay between the germline ends. The CDR3 is 14 amino acids. CDR3: CASSPGWDNEKLFF. The CDR3, as DNA: TGTGCCAGCTCACCAGGGTGGGATAATGAAAAACTGTTTTTT.

The rearrangement uses TRBV7-2 and TRBJ1-2; 7 positions agree with TRBD1. With V trimmed by 2 bases and J by 8 bases, 20 bases remained unmatched. The CDR3 has 18 residues. Germline CDR1 is SGHTA and CDR2 is FQGNSA. The CDR3 reads CASSLQAFTGTAKEGYTF. The CDR3 DNA reads as TGTGCCAGCAGCTTACAGGCTTTTACTGGGACAGCTAAGGAGGGCTACACCTTC.

This chain connects TRBV7-9 to TRBJ1-2; D ambiguous. The CDR3 sequence is 14 residues long. Germline V gene data show CDR1 as SEHNR and CDR2 as FQNEAQ (reference sequence). With 6 bases removed from V and 1 base from J, the gap between germline ends came to 12 bases. The CDR3 DNA reads TGTGCCAGCAGTGGGGATCTTAATAACTATGGCTACACCTTC. It translates to CASSGDLNNYGYTF.

V and J are TRBV25-1 and TRBJ2-1, with 9 bases aligning to TRBD1. Germline V CDR1 and CDR2: MGHDK, SYGVNS. CDR3 size: 13 residues. Losses at the gene ends were 4 bases for V and 6 bases for J; bases not matched to a gene: 1. For the CDR3, the DNA is TGTGCCAGCAGTGTGACAGGGGGCAATGAGCAGTTCTTC. The encoded protein is CASSVTGGNEQFF. Drawing the rest from reference TRBV25-1 and TRBJ2-1, the complete variable domain is EADIYQTPRYLVIGTGKKITLECSQTMGHDKMYWYQQDPGMELHLIHYSYGVNSTEKGDLSSESTVSRIRTEHFPLTLESARPSHTSQYLCASSVTGGNEQFFGPGTRLTVL.

J is TRBJ1-5 and V is TRBV27, with TRBD1 matching 8 bases. Trimming removed 3 bases from V and 4 bases from J; junction bases left unmatched: 2. The CDR3 consists of 14 residues. Germline assignment: CDR1 MNHEY and CDR2 SMNVEV (reference sequence). CDR3 DNA sequence: TGTGCCAGCAGTTTGGACAGGGTAAATCAGCCCCAGCATTTT. This translates into CASSLDRVNQPQHF.

The chain couples TRBV4-1 to TRBJ2-7, with a possible D match to TRBD2 (6 bases). The CDR3 runs to 14 residues. Germline CDR1 and CDR2: MGHRA and YSYEKL. The ends were cut back, 1 base at V and 0 bases at J, with 7 bases in the middle. The CDR3 coding sequence is TGCGCCAGCAGCCAAGGGAGGGGCTCCTACGAGCAGTACTTC. This codes for CASSQGRGSYEQYF.

This chain connects TRBV2 to TRBJ1-5; the D is unclear. The CDR3 loop spans 12 amino acids. Deletions cut 9 bases from V and 3 bases from J, with 9 bases between. CDR1 is SNHLY and CDR2 is FYNNEI in the germline V gene. Here the CDR3 reads CASSGNNQPQHF. In DNA form, the CDR3 reads TGTGCCAGTTCTGGAAACAATCAGCCCCAGCATTTT.

This sequence joins TRBV30 and TRBJ1-1; no reliable D call. The CDR3 has 13 amino acids. V was trimmed by 0 bases and J by 7 bases, leaving 12 bases between them. Germline CDR1 is GTSNPN and CDR2 is SVGIG (reference sequence). Here the CDR3 reads CAWSVWAQSEAFF. The CDR3 DNA follows: TGTGCCTGGAGTGTATGGGCTCAGAGTGAAGCTTTCTTT. The whole variable domain, filled in from reference TRBV30 and TRBJ1-1, reads SQTIHQWPATLVQPVGSPLSLECTVEGTSNPNLYWYRQAAGRGLQLLFYSVGIGQISSEVPQNLSASRPQDRQFILSSKKLLLSDSGFYLCAWSVWAQSEAFFGQGTRLTVV.

The gene calls are TRBV30 and TRBJ2-7; 12 positions match TRBD1. The CDR3 totals 16 residues. The V segment lost 2 bases and the J segment 4 bases; nucleotides outside the gene matches: 9. The V gene's germline CDR1 is GTSNPN and CDR2 SVGIG (reference sequence). CDR3 nucleotides: TGTGCCTGGAGTCTCGTTCCGGGACAGGGGGCTTACGAGCAGTACTTC. Translation: CAWSLVPGQGAYEQYF.